A single sample is the source of the 15 T cell receptor beta chains below, sequenced in a study of T-cell memory formation after mild COVID-19. TCRdb passed the 5' RACE reads through MiXCR, listing each CDR3 protein once. This sample yields around 250,000 distinct CDR3 sequences, of which more than 8% are seen a single time; 22% belongs to the top ten. Sequencing used PBMCs or a T cell subset sorted from them (not recorded which). The receptors derive from a man younger than 30 who had mild COVID-19 (a few samples of this study predate the infection). Cell type and time point are not known.

In this sample, this clonotype turned up a few times. The conserved phenylalanine or tryptophan is not found at the CDR3 terminus, so this likely reflects a read error. No DNA is shown, since the ends of the CDR3 on it are uncertain; the CDR3 is the one TCRdb lists. This chain links TRBV20-1 with TRBJ2-7; the DNA was not used to check the table's D call, TRBD1. With termini counted, the CDR3 has 11 amino acids. The germline V gene has CDR1 DFQATT and CDR2 SNEGSKA (reference sequence). This CDR3 is CSARDRCPGPG.

This clonotype was picked up many times. J is TRBJ2-7 and V is TRBV12-3 or TRBV12-4; 7 nucleotides line up with TRBD2. The V and J ends lost 5 bases and 7 bases, in that order; junction bases with no gene match: 8. This CDR3 has 13 residues. Here the CDR3 DNA reads TGTGCCAGCAGTCCCCTTACGGGAGGTGAGCAGTACTTC. Amino acids: CASSPLTGGEQYF.

This clonotype has only a few counts. The chain uses TRBV28 and TRBJ2-3; D unresolved. This CDR3 has 17 amino acids. V gave up 1 base and J gave up 1 base, with 15 bases separating them. Per the germline V gene, CDR1 is MDHEN and CDR2 is SYDVKM. CDR3 nucleotide sequence: TGTGCCAGCAGTTTATCTAATCCTCCAACACGCACAGATACGCAGTATTTT. This encodes CASSLSNPPTRTDTQYF.

This clonotype was seen a handful of times. The chain links TRBV6-5 to TRBJ1-1, with a possible D match to TRBD1 (6 bases). Germline CDR1 and CDR2: MNHEY and SVGAGI. This CDR3 is 14 amino acids long. Trimming removed 0 bases at V and 4 bases at J, with 9 bases between. CDR3 nucleotides: TGTGCCAGCAGTTACTCACAGGGCCGCACTGAAGCTTTCTTT. Translated: CASSYSQGRTEAFF.

The J gene is TRBJ2-2, the V gene TRBV21-1; TRBD1, the table's D call, lacks a check against the DNA. TRBV21-1 is recorded as a pseudogene. CDR3 length equals 14 residues. The CDR3 nucleotides read TGTGCCTGCCCCGGCCAGGGGGCCGATGGGGAGCTGTTTTTT. Residues: CACPGQGADGELFF.

In this sample, this clonotype turned up a few times. The rearrangement uses TRBV5-5 and TRBJ1-1; D may be TRBD1 (5 bases). The germline CDR1 and CDR2 sequences are SGHKS and YYEKEE (reference sequence). The CDR3 has 15 residues. V lost 3 bases to trimming and J lost 6 bases, with 18 bases between them. The CDR3: CASSWTGTLGAEAFF. The CDR3 DNA sequence: TGTGCCAGCAGCTGGACCGGGACCCTTGGGGCTGAAGCTTTCTTT.

V is TRBV7-2 and J is TRBJ2-1; 11 bases agree with TRBD2. The ends lost 5 bases at V and 8 bases at J; junction bases unmatched: 11. Germline assignment: CDR1 SGHTA and CDR2 FQGNSA. CDR3 size: 16 residues. The CDR3 loop is CASSLILAGGSHEQFF. In DNA form, the CDR3 reads TGTGCCAGCAGCCTCATCCTAGCGGGGGGTAGCCATGAGCAGTTCTTC.

This clonotype was seen a handful of times. V and J are TRBV2 and TRBJ2-3; D is ambiguous. Germline loops: CDR1 SNHLY, CDR2 FYNNEI. V gave up 6 bases and J gave up 9 bases, with 7 bases separating them. The CDR3 length is 10 residues. The CDR3, as DNA: TGTGCCAGCAGGGAGTCAACGCAGTATTTT. Protein: CASRESTQYF.

This clonotype showed up just a few times. The chain couples TRBV29-1 to TRBJ1-1; 8 nucleotides align to TRBD1. CDR3 length equals 14 residues. Germline V CDR1 and CDR2: SQVTM, ANQGSEA. The V segment lost 6 bases and the J segment 1 base; nucleotides outside the gene matches: 7. CDR3 protein: CSVPGGAGNTEAFF. CDR3 bases: TGCAGCGTCCCAGGGGGCGCGGGGAACACTGAAGCTTTCTTT.

This clonotype came up many times. This chain links TRBV5-1 with TRBJ2-3; D assignment may be TRBD1 or TRBD2 (6 bases each). The CDR3 totals 14 residues. The V end lost 0 bases, the J end lost 5 bases, and 10 bases lay between the germline ends. Germline V CDR1 and CDR2: SGHRS, YFSETQ. The CDR3 sequence is CASSLVGGRDTQYF. The CDR3, as DNA: TGCGCCAGCAGCTTGGTCGGGGGCCGAGATACGCAGTATTTT.

This clonotype was seen only a few times. V usage is TRBV5-1 and J usage is TRBJ2-3; D is unresolved. This CDR3 is 16 amino acids long. Germline CDR1 is SGHRS and CDR2 is YFSETQ. With 6 bases removed from V and 1 base from J, the gap between germline ends came to 18 bases. The CDR3 reads CASTLGSIVGTDTQYF. The CDR3 DNA reads as TGCGCCAGCACCCTGGGTTCCATTGTGGGCACAGATACGCAGTATTTT.

This clonotype was counted ten times or more. The V and J genes are TRBV7-2 and TRBJ2-7, with 13 bases that match TRBD2. Germline V gene data show CDR1 as SGHTA and CDR2 as FQGNSA. V gave up 1 base and J gave up 6 bases; unmatched junction bases: 6. The CDR3 is 16 amino acids. The CDR3 DNA reads TGTGCCAGCAGCTTAGAAAGGACTAGCGGGGGTTCCGAGCAGTACTTC. This codes for CASSLERTSGGSEQYF.

This clonotype was seen a handful of times. The chain carries TRBV7-2 and TRBJ2-5; 8 positions agree with TRBD2. Germline V gene lookup returns CDR1 SGHTA and CDR2 FQGNSA. The CDR3 loop spans 16 amino acids. V lost 5 bases and J lost 4; bases outside the gene matches: 12. CDR3 protein: CASSPYRAGGAETQYF. CDR3 sequence (DNA): TGTGCCAGCAGCCCTTATAGGGCGGGGGGAGCAGAGACCCAGTACTTC. Variable domain in full (rest from reference TRBV7-2 and TRBJ2-5): GAGVSQSPSNKVTEKGKDVELRCDPISGHTALYWYRQSLGQGLEFLIYFQGNSAPDKSGLPSDRFSAERTGGSVSTLTIQRTQQEDSAVYLCASSPYRAGGAETQYFGPGTRLLVL.

The chain employs TRBV25-1 and TRBJ2-7; 10 nucleotides align to TRBD1. The CDR3 is made up of 15 amino acids. Trimming cost V 6 bases and J 2 bases; bases outside gene matches: 7. From germline, CDR1 is MGHDK and CDR2 SYGVNS. The CDR3 DNA is TGTGCCAGCAGCAGACCGGGACAGGGGACCTACGAGCAGTACTTC. The encoded protein is CASSRPGQGTYEQYF.

In this sample, this clonotype turned up a few times. The chain carries TRBV6-5 and TRBJ1-1; D is unclear. CDR3 length: 16 residues. In germline, CDR1 is MNHEY, CDR2 SVGAGI. V lost 0 bases to trimming and J lost 5 bases, with 16 bases between them. CDR3 protein: CASSYSTGIGLTEAFF. The CDR3 DNA follows: TGTGCCAGCAGTTACTCGACGGGGATTGGATTGACTGAAGCTTTCTTT.